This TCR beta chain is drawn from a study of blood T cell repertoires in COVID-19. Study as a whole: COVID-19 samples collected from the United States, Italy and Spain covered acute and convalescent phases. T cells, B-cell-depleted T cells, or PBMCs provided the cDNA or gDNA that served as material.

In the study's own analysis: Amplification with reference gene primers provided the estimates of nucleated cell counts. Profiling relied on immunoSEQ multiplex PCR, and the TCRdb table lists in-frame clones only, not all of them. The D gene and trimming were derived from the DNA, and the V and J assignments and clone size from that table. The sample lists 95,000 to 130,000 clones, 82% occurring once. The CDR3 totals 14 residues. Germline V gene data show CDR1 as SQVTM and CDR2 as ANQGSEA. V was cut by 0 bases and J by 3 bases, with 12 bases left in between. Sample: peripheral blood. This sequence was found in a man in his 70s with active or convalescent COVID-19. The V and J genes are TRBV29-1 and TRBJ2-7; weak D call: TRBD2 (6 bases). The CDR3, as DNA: TGCAGCGTTGAAGATTATGGGGGAGGCTACGAGCAGTACTTC. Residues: CSVEDYGGGYEQYF.